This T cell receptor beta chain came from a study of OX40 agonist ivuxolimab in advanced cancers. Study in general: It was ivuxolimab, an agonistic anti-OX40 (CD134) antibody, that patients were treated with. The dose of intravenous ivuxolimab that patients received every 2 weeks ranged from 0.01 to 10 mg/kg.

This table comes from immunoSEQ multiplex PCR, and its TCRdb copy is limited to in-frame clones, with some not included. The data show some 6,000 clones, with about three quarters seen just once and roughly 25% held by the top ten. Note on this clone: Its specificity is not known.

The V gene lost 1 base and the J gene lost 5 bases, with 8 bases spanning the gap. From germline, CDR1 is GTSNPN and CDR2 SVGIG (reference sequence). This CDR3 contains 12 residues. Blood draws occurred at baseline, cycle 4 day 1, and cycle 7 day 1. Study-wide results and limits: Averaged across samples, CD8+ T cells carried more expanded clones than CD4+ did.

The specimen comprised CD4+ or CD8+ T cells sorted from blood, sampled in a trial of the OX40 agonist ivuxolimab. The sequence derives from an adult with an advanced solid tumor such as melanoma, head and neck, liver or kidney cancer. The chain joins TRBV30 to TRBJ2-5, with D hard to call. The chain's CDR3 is CAWSAIGETQYF. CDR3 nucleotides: TGTGCCTGGAGTGCGATCGGGGAGACCCAGTACTTC.